This T cell receptor (beta chain) was profiled in a study of PD-L1 blockade in urothelial cancer. About the study: Patients, treated from 2014 onward, received atezolizumab 1,200 mg intravenously every 3 weeks. T cells numbered a median of approximately 130,000 in the blood samples. Blood was analyzed 3 weeks (second dose) and 6 weeks after treatment start.

Time point noted: peripheral blood 6 weeks after treatment start. Germline values: CDR1 SNHLY, CDR2 FYNNEI. V was trimmed by 1 base and J by 0 bases, leaving 13 bases between them. CDR3 size: 16 residues. Sequenced by immunoSEQ multiplex PCR; TCRdb stores in-frame clones only, minus some. The data contain more than 95,000 clones, roughly 86% of them singletons. V usage is TRBV2 and J usage is TRBJ2-7; the D is unclear. The clonotype comes from a middle-aged man with urothelial cancer. Here the sequenced sample was PBMCs, taken around atezolizumab (anti-PD-L1) treatment. The CDR3 bases are TGTGCCAGCAGTGAAGTTCTCGTGGGCGTCTCCTACGAGCAGTACTTC. Protein product: CASSEVLVGVSYEQYF.